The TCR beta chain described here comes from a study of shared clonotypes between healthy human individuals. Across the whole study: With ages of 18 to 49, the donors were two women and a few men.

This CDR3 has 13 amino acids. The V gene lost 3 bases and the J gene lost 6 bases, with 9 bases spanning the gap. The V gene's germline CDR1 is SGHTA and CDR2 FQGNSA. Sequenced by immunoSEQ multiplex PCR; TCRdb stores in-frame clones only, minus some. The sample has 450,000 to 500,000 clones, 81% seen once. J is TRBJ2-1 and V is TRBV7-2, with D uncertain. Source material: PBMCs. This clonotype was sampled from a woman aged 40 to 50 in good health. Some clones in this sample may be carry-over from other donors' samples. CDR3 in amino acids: CASSFRVANEQFF. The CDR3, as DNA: TGTGCCAGCAGCTTTAGGGTGGCCAATGAGCAGTTCTTC.